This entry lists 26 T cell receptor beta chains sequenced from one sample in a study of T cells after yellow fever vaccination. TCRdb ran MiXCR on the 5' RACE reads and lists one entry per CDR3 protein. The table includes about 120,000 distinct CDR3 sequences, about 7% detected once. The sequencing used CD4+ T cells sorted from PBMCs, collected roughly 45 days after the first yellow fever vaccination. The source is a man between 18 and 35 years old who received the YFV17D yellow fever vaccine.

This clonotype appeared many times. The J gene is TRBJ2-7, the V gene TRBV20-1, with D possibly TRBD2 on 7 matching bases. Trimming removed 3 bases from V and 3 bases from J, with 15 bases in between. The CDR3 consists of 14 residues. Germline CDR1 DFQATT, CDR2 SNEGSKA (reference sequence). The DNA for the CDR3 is TGCAGTGCTAGGGAGGGGGGGTCATACTACGAGCAGTACTTC. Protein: CSAREGGSYYEQYF.

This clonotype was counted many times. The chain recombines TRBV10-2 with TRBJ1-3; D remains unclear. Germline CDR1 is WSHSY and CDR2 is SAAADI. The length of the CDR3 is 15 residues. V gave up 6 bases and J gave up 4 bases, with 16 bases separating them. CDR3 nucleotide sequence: TGCGCCAGCAGCGAGAGCGATCTTTTAGGAAACACCATATATTTT. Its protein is CASSESDLLGNTIYF.

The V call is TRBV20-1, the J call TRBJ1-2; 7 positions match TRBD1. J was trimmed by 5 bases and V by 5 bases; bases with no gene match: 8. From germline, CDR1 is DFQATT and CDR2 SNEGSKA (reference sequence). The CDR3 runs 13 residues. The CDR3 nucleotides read TGCAGTGCTGAACAGGGGTCAGGGTATGGCTACACCTTC. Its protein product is CSAEQGSGYGYTF.

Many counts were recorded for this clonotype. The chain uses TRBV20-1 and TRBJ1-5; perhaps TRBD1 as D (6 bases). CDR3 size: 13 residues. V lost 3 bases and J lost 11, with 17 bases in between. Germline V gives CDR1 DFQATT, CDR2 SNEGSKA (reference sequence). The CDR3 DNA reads TGCAGTGCTAGGGGGGCCTCAGGGAGGTCCCAGCATTTT. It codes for CSARGASGRSQHF.

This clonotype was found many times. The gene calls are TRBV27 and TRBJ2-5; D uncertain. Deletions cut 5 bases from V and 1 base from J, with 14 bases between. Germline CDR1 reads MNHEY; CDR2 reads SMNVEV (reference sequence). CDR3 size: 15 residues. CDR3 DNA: TGTGCCAGCAGTAGATATAAGGCGATCCAAGAGACCCAGTACTTC. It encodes CASSRYKAIQETQYF.

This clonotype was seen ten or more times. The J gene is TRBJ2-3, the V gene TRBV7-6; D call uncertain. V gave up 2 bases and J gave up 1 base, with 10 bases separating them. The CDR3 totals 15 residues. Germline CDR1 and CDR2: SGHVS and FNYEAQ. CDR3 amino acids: CASSLKLEGTDTQYF. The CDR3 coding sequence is TGTGCCAGCAGCTTAAAGCTTGAGGGCACAGATACGCAGTATTTT.

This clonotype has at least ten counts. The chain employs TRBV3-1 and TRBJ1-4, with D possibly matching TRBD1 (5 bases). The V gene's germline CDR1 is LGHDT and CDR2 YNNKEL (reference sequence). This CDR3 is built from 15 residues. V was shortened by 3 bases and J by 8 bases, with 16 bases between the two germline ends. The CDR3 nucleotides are TGTGCCAGCAGCCATCCCGGGACGTGGTCCGAAAAACTGTTTTTT. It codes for CASSHPGTWSEKLFF.

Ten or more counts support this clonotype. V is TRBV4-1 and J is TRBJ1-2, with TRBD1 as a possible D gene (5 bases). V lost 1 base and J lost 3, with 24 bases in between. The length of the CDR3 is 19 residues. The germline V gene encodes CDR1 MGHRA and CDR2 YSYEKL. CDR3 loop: CASSQGPRRRRPGDYGYTF. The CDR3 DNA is TGCGCCAGCAGCCAAGGACCCCGCCGTCGACGGCCGGGGGACTATGGCTACACCTTC.

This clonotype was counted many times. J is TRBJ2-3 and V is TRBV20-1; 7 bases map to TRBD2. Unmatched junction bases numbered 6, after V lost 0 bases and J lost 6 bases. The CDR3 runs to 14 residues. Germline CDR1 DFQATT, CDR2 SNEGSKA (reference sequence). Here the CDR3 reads CSARDLVGGDTQYF. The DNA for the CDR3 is TGCAGTGCTAGAGATCTGGTCGGGGGGGATACGCAGTATTTT.

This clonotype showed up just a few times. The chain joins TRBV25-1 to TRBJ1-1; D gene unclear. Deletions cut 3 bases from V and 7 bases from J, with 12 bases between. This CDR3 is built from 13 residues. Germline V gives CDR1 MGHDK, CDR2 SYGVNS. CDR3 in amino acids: CASSDYPAGEAFF. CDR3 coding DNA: TGTGCCAGCAGTGATTATCCCGCAGGTGAAGCTTTCTTT.

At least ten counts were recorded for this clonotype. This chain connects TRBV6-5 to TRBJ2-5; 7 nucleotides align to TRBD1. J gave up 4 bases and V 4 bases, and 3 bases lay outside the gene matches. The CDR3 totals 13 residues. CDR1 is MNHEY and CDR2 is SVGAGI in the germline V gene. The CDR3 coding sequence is TGTGCCAGCAGTTCGAGGGGGCCAGAGACCCAGTACTTC. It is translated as CASSSRGPETQYF.

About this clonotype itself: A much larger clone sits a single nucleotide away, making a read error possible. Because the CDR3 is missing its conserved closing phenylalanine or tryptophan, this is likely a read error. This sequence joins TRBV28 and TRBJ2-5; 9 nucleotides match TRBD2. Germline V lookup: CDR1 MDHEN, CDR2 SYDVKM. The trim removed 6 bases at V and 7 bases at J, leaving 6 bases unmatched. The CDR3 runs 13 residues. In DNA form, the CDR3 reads TGTGCCAGCAGCGGACTAGCGATTGGGACCCAGTACTCC. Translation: CASSGLAIGTQYS.

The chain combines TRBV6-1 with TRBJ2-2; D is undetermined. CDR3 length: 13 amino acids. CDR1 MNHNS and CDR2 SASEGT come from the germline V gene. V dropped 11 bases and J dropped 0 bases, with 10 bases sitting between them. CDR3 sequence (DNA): TGTGCCGCGAAAGTCCCGAACACCGGGGAGCTGTTTTTT. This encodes CAAKVPNTGELFF.

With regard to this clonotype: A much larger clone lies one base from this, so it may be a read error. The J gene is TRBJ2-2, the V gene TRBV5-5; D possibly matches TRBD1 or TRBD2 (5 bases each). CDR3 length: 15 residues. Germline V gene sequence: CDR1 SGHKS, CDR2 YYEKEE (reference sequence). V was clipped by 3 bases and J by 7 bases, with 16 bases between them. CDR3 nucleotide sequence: TGTGCCAGCAGCTGGGGGAGCCTGACTTACGGGGAGCTGTTTTTT. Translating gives CASSWGSLTYGELFF.

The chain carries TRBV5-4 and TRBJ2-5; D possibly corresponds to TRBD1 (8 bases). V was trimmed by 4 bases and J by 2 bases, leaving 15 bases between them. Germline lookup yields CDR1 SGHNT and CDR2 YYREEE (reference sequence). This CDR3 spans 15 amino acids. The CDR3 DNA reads TGTGCCAGCAGCGGACAGGGAGGGTGGCAAGAGACCCAGTACTTC. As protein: CASSGQGGWQETQYF.

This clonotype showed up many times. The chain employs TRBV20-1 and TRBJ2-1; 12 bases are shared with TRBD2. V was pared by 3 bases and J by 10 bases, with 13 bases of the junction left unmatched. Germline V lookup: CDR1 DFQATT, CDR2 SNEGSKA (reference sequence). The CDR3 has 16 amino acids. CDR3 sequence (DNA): TGCAGTGCTAGCCTCCCCACTAGCGGGGGGTTTGAAGAGCAGTTCTTC. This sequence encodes CSASLPTSGGFEEQFF.

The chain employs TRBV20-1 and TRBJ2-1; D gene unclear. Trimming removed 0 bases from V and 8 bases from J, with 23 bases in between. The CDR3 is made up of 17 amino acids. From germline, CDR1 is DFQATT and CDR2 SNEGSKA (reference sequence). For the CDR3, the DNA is TGCAGTGCTAGAGAGGTTGGAAGGTACGACTCGTGGGATGAGCAGTTCTTC. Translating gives CSAREVGRYDSWDEQFF.

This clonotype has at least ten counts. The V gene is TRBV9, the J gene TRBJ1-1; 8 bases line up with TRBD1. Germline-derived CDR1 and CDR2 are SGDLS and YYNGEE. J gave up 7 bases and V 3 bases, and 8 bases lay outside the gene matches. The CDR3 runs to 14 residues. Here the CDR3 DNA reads TGTGCCAGCAGCGCCAAGACAGGGGCGGTTGAAGCTTTCTTT. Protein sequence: CASSAKTGAVEAFF.

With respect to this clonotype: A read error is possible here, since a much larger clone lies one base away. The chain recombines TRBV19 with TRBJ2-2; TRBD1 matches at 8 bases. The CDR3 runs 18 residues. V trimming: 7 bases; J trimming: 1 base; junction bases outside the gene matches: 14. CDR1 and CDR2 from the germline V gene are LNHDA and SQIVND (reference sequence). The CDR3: CASTRGTDRGQNTGELFF. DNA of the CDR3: TGTGCCAGTACTAGGGGAACTGACAGGGGCCAGAACACCGGGGAGCTGTTTTTT.

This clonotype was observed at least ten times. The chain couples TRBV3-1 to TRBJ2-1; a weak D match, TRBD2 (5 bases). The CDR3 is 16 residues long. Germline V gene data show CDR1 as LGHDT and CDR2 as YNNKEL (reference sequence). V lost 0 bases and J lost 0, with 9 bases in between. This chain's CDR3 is CASSQDTRGSYNEQFF. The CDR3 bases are TGTGCCAGCAGCCAAGATACCCGGGGCTCCTACAATGAGCAGTTCTTC.

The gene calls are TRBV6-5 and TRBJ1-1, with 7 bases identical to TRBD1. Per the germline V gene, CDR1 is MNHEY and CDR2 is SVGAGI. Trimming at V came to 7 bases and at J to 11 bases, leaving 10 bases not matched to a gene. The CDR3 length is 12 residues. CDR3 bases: TGTGCCAGCATTCAATCGACAGGGAACGCTTTCTTT. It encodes CASIQSTGNAFF.

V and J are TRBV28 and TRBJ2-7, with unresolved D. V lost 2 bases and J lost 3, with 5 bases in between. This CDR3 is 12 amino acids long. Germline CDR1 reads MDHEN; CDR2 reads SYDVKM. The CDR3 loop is CASSLGLYEQYV. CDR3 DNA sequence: TGTGCCAGCAGTTTAGGCCTCTACGAGCAGTACGTC.

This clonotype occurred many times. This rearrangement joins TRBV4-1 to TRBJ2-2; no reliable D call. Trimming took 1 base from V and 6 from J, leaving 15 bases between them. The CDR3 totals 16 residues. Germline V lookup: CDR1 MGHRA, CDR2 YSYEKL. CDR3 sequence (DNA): TGCGCCAGCAGCCAAGGCTATCGAGGTTCCGCCGGGGAGCTGTTTTTT. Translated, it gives CASSQGYRGSAGELFF.

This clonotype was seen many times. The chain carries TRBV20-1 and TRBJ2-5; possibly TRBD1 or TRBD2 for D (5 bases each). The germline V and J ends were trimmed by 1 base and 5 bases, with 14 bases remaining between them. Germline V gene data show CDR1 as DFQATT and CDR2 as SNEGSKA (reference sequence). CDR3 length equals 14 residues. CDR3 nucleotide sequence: TGCAGTGCTAGAGCCGGGACCCACGCTGAGACCCAGTACTTC. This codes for CSARAGTHAETQYF.

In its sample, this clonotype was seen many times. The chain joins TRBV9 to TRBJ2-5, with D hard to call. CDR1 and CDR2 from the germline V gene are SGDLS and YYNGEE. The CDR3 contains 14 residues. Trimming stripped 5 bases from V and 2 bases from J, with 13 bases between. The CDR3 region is CASSPTWSQETQYF. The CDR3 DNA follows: TGTGCCAGCAGTCCGACGTGGTCACAAGAGACCCAGTACTTC.

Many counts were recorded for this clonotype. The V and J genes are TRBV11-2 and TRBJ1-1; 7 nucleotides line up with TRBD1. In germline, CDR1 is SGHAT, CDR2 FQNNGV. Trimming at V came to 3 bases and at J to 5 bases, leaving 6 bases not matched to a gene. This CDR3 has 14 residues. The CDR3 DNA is TGTGCCAGCAGCTTTACCGGCAGGGGGACTGAAGCTTTCTTT. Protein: CASSFTGRGTEAFF.